A selection of T cell receptor beta chains follows, all from one sample in a study of blood T cell repertoires in COVID-19. Produced via immunoSEQ multiplex PCR; TCRdb's table is partial and in-frame only. The data hold 110,000 to 150,000 clones, with approximately 80% observed a single time. Sequencing was done on a sample of peripheral blood. These receptors all come from a woman aged 50 to 65 with acute or convalescent COVID-19. CDR3s include the opening cysteine and the closing phenylalanine or tryptophan. D genes are given only for firm matches. Clone sizes are given selectively: once, few, many, or a class where the clone is expanded.

v_gene	d_gene	j_gene	abundance	CDR3aa	CDR3nt
TRBV11-1	-	TRBJ1-1	-	CASSRGNTEAFF	TGTGCCAGCAGCAGGGGGAACACTGAAGCTTTCTTT
TRBV4-2	-	TRBJ1-4	-	CASRTGPEKLFF	TGTGCCAGCAGAACAGGGCCTGAAAAACTGTTTTTT
TRBV19	-	TRBJ1-2	-	CASSSRQMERLGYTF	TGTGCCAGTAGTAGCCGACAAATGGAACGGCTCGGCTACACCTTC
TRBV7-3	TRBD1	TRBJ1-1	-	CASSLTGGPAFF	TGTGCCAGCAGCTTGACAGGGGGCCCAGCTTTCTTT
TRBV3-1/TRBV3-2	TRBD1	TRBJ1-1	few	CASRRGDRGTEAFF	TGTGCCAGCAGACGCGGGGACAGGGGGACTGAAGCTTTCTTT
TRBV19	TRBD1	TRBJ2-7	-	CASSSGVGQASYEQYF	TGTGCCAGTAGCTCTGGTGTAGGACAGGCCTCCTACGAGCAGTACTTC
TRBV7-2	-	TRBJ2-1	-	CASSIGPDSHNEQFF	TGTGCCAGCAGCATCGGGCCGGACTCCCACAATGAGCAGTTCTTC
TRBV12-3/TRBV12-4	-	TRBJ1-5	-	CASSLGGRENQHF	TGTGCCAGCAGTTTAGGGGGGAGGGAGAACCAGCATTTT
TRBV11-3	-	TRBJ2-1	-	CASSLGSGMGNEQFF	TGTGCCAGCAGCCTAGGGTCAGGGATGGGCAATGAGCAGTTCTTC
TRBV6-2/TRBV6-3	-	TRBJ2-7	-	CASSYLDTGQYF	TGTGCCAGCAGTTACCTGGACACCGGGCAGTACTTC
TRBV7-2	TRBD1	TRBJ1-4	-	CASRQQGTVNEKLFF	TGTGCCAGCAGGCAGCAGGGGACAGTAAATGAAAAACTGTTTTTT
TRBV7-2	-	TRBJ2-1	-	CASSLGGGLGFNEQFF	TGTGCCAGCAGCTTAGGGGGGGGCCTGGGGTTTAATGAGCAGTTCTTC
TRBV19	-	TRBJ1-1	-	CASSMLVNTEAFF	TGTGCCAGTAGTATGCTAGTGAACACTGAAGCTTTCTTT
TRBV7-2	TRBD1	TRBJ2-7	-	CASSWTGARPYEQYF	TGTGCCAGCAGTTGGACAGGGGCGAGACCCTACGAGCAGTACTTC
TRBV10-3	-	TRBJ2-7	-	CAISRDKYEQYF	TGTGCCATCAGTCGGGACAAGTACGAGCAGTACTTC
TRBV7-3	TRBD2	TRBJ2-1	many	CASSPAGGSGNEQFF	TGTGCCAGCAGCCCCGCGGGGGGCTCTGGCAATGAGCAGTTCTTC
TRBV7-9	-	TRBJ1-3	-	CASSLLANAGNTIYF	TGTGCCAGCAGCTTACTCGCGAACGCTGGAAACACCATATATTTT
TRBV5-8	TRBD1	TRBJ1-2	-	CASSTRQGANYGYTF	TGTGCCAGCAGCACCAGACAGGGGGCCAACTATGGCTACACCTTC
TRBV7-3	-	TRBJ1-1	-	CASSLTYLSSHSEAFF	TGTGCCAGCAGCTTAACCTATCTCTCGAGCCACTCTGAAGCTTTCTTT
TRBV5-1	-	TRBJ1-1	few	CASSLGSAIYTEAFF	TGCGCCAGCAGCTTGGGTTCAGCGATTTACACTGAAGCTTTCTTT
TRBV4-2	TRBD1	TRBJ1-5	-	CASSLDRGSNQPQHF	TGTGCCAGCAGCCTGGACAGGGGTAGCAATCAGCCCCAGCATTTT
TRBV25-1	TRBD1	TRBJ1-1	-	CASSEPQGGGVVEAFF	TGTGCCAGCAGTGAACCCCAGGGGGGTGGAGTGGTTGAAGCTTTCTTT
TRBV5-1	TRBD1	TRBJ1-4	-	CASSGIPGQGGEKLFF	TGCGCCAGCAGCGGCATACCGGGACAGGGTGGTGAAAAACTGTTTTTT
TRBV18	TRBD1	TRBJ1-4	-	CASSPLGEGALEKLFF	TGTGCCAGCTCACCGTTAGGTGAGGGGGCACTAGAAAAACTGTTTTTT
TRBV20-1	-	TRBJ1-2	once	CSASAGSQNYGYTF	TGCAGTGCTAGTGCTGGGTCACAGAACTATGGCTACACCTTC
TRBV19	-	TRBJ1-5	-	CASSLQRVSNQPQHF	TGTGCCAGTAGTCTACAACGGGTGAGCAATCAGCCCCAGCATTTT
TRBV28	TRBD1	TRBJ1-2	few	CASSPLLETGRSFSRDGYTF	TGTGCCAGCAGTCCCCTACTAGAGACAGGGCGAAGTTTCAGTCGAGATGGCTACACCTTC
TRBV12-3/TRBV12-4	TRBD1	TRBJ2-5	-	CASSTGQGGTQYF	TGTGCCAGCAGCACCGGACAGGGGGGGACCCAGTACTTC
TRBV9	TRBD1	TRBJ2-5	once	CASSAGQQETQYF	TGTGCCAGCAGCGCGGGACAGCAAGAGACCCAGTACTTC
TRBV2	TRBD2	TRBJ2-3	once	CASRISGGTVRIDTQYF	TGTGCCAGCAGGATTAGCGGGGGGACCGTCCGTATCGATACGCAGTATTTT
TRBV3-1/TRBV3-2	TRBD1	TRBJ2-3	-	CASSQDGQGAPDTQYF	TGTGCCAGCAGCCAAGATGGGCAGGGGGCACCAGATACGCAGTATTTT